This T cell receptor (beta chain) was retrieved from a study of blood T cell repertoires in COVID-19. Study at large: Material from acute and convalescent COVID-19 was sourced from the United States, Italy and Spain. In each case, the material was cDNA or gDNA derived from T cells, B-cell-depleted T cells, or PBMCs.

Study processing details: Amplifying reference gene primers gave estimates of nucleated cell counts. Produced via immunoSEQ multiplex PCR; TCRdb's table is partial and in-frame only. V and J calls and clone size come straight from that table; D and trimming were deduced from the DNA. The repertoire holds roughly 290,000 clones, with roughly 89% as singletons. This CDR3 contains 17 residues. Trimming removed 1 base from V and 9 bases from J; junction bases left unmatched: 9. CDR1 is SGHVS and CDR2 is FNYEAQ in the germline V gene. This chain connects TRBV7-6 to TRBJ2-1; 13 nucleotides line up with TRBD2. The TCR sequence derives from a man aged 25 to 40 with acute or convalescent COVID-19. The specimen sequenced was peripheral blood. The CDR3 nucleotides are TGTGCCAGCAGCTTAGTGACTAGCGGGGGGATAACGGGTGAGCAGTTCTTC. Translating it yields CASSLVTSGGITGEQFF.